This T cell receptor beta chain was captured in a study of CD8+ T cells in alopecia areata. Regarding the study as a whole: While tofacitinib was given, many expanded lesional clones persisted in scalp and blood.

The treatment denotes: oral pan-JAK inhibitor, 5-10 mg twice daily. From alopecia areata patients, lesional scalp punch biopsies and peripheral blood were collected. Sequencing used cDNA as its template, made by extracting RNA and reverse transcribing it. Generated by immunoSEQ multiplex PCR, the TCRdb table keeps only in-frame clones and is missing some. The profile shows some 220,000 clones, 50% to 60% of them singletons. As regards this clone: What it recognizes is unknown.

The starting material was CD4+ T cells sorted from blood, obtained at week 4, from a patient treated with tofacitinib. This receptor was taken from a human donor with alopecia areata.

The CDR3 protein is CASMDRVYGYTF. The DNA of the CDR3 is TGTGCCAGTATGGACAGGGTCTATGGCTACACCTTC. The chain joins TRBV19 to TRBJ1-2; 8 bases line up with TRBD1. Germline CDR1 LNHDA, CDR2 SQIVND (reference sequence). Unmatched junction bases numbered 2, after V lost 7 bases and J lost 4 bases. The CDR3 covers 12 residues.